Listed here are 17 T cell receptor beta chains from one sample, sequenced in a study of blood T cells in healthy people across ages. A second about 6 to 12 cycle PCR used barcoded and J-beta primers. TCRdb ran MiXCR on the 5' RACE reads and lists one entry per CDR3 protein. The table lists 1.5 million to 2 million distinct CDR3 sequences, about 35% of them singletons, with about 11% in the top ten. Sequencing was carried out using blood. These receptors were collected from a woman in her twenties or thirties in good health.

This clonotype showed up just a few times. The chain combines TRBV10-2 with TRBJ2-1; D ambiguous. Looked up from germline, CDR1 is WSHSY and CDR2 is SAAADI. Trimming removed 5 bases at V and 0 bases at J, with 11 bases between. The length of the CDR3 is 15 residues. The CDR3 reads CASSKVPSSYNEQFF. In nucleotides, the CDR3 is TGCGCCAGCAGTAAGGTTCCCAGCTCCTACAATGAGCAGTTCTTC.

This rearrangement joins TRBV6-6 to TRBJ1-1, with 7 bases that match TRBD1. Trimming took 10 bases from V and 1 from J; bases not matched to a gene: 6. Per the germline V gene, CDR1 is MNHNY and CDR2 is SVGAGI (reference sequence). CDR3 length: 13 amino acids. CDR3 sequence reads: CATTGQKNTEAFF. CDR3 DNA: TGTGCCACCACGGGACAGAAGAACACTGAAGCTTTCTTT.

The chain employs TRBV20-1 and TRBJ2-1, with D perhaps assigned TRBD1 or TRBD2 (5 bases each). Per germline, CDR1 DFQATT and CDR2 SNEGSKA (reference sequence). Trimming removed 3 bases at V and 7 bases at J, with 22 bases between. There are 16 residues in the CDR3. CDR3 sequence reads: CSARPSGPTTTNEQFF. CDR3 nucleotides: TGCAGTGCTAGGCCCTCGGGACCCACGACGACAAATGAGCAGTTCTTC.

This clonotype was counted a few times. This chain links TRBV4-1 with TRBJ2-7; TRBD1 might be the D (5 bases). The V gene lost 0 bases and the J gene lost 10 bases, with 13 bases spanning the gap. Germline-derived CDR1 and CDR2 are MGHRA and YSYEKL. The CDR3 spans 13 residues. As DNA, the CDR3 is TGCGCCAGCAGCCAAGATCCTTTGACAGATCAGTACTTC. Its protein is CASSQDPLTDQYF.

This clonotype was seen a handful of times. At one end the junction does not follow the germline gene, possibly because of a read error. The chain joins TRBV20-1 to TRBJ2-4; TRBD1 matches 7 bases. This CDR3 comprises 17 residues. The germline V gene has CDR1 DFQATT and CDR2 SNEGSKA (reference sequence). The CDR3 loop is CGARGFDRVLSKNIQYF. The CDR3 region has the DNA TGCGGTGCTAGAGGGTTCGACAGGGTCCTTAGCAAAAACATTCAGTACTTC.

This clonotype was recorded at least ten times. This rearrangement joins TRBV7-9 to TRBJ2-1; the D gene is possibly TRBD1 (6 bases). V lost 5 bases, J lost 0 bases, and 17 bases lay in between. The germline gives CDR1 SEHNR, CDR2 FQNEAQ (reference sequence). This CDR3 spans 17 amino acids. DNA of the CDR3: TGTGCCAGCAGCCTCCGGACAGCTAAGAGCTCCTACAATGAGCAGTTCTTC. Translated: CASSLRTAKSSYNEQFF.

The chain carries TRBV15 and TRBJ2-1, with 8 bases that match TRBD1. Germline lookup yields CDR1 LNHNV and CDR2 YYDKDF (reference sequence). The CDR3 is 17 amino acids. Trimming removed 2 bases from V and 0 bases from J; junction bases left unmatched: 6. This CDR3 reads CATSRSEDRVSYNEQFF. The CDR3 DNA is TGTGCCACCAGCAGATCCGAGGACAGGGTCTCCTACAATGAGCAGTTCTTC.

The rearrangement uses TRBV7-2 and TRBJ2-7; D is unresolved. V was shortened by 4 bases and J by 6 bases, with 13 bases between the two germline ends. CDR3 length: 13 amino acids. CDR1 is SGHTA, CDR2 FQGNSA, per germline. The CDR3 reads CASSSLRVSEQYF. The CDR3 bases are TGTGCCAGCAGCTCCCTTAGGGTCTCCGAGCAGTACTTC.

This chain links TRBV20-1 with TRBJ2-1, with 9 bases fitting TRBD2. Looked up from germline, CDR1 is DFQATT and CDR2 is SNEGSKA (reference sequence). V was pared by 1 base and J by 1 base, with 5 bases of the junction left unmatched. The length of the CDR3 is 16 residues. The DNA for the CDR3 is TGCAGTGCTAGAGGACTTCTAGCGGGGTCCTACAATGAGCAGTTCTTC. Translation gives CSARGLLAGSYNEQFF.

This clonotype was seen a few times. The chain is built from TRBV19 and TRBJ2-7; D ambiguous. Trimming took off 3 bases at V and 3 bases at J, with 12 bases between the two ends. CDR1 is LNHDA, CDR2 SQIVND, per germline (reference sequence). The CDR3 contains 14 residues. The CDR3 nucleotides are TGTGCCAGTAGTATCCCCGGGCGGAGCTACGAGCAGTACTTC. It yields the protein CASSIPGRSYEQYF.

Only a few counts were recorded for this clonotype. The chain carries TRBV4-2 and TRBJ2-7; maybe TRBD2 (6 bases). The CDR3 consists of 16 residues. The germline V gene has CDR1 LGHNA and CDR2 YNFKEQ. Between the trimmed V and J ends, which lost 0 bases and 4 bases, there was a span of 16 bases. In DNA form, the CDR3 reads TGTGCCAGCAGCCAAGAGGATGGAGGGAAGACGTACGAGCAGTACTTC. Its protein is CASSQEDGGKTYEQYF.

The chain links TRBV6-6 to TRBJ1-2; 11 bases fit TRBD1. CDR1 MNHNY and CDR2 SVGAGI come from the germline V gene (reference sequence). V was pared by 2 bases and J by 2 bases, with 7 bases of the junction left unmatched. This CDR3 contains 17 residues. The CDR3 DNA is TGTGCCAGCAGTTACGGGACAGGGGGTAAAACAAACTATGGCTACACCTTC. This sequence encodes CASSYGTGGKTNYGYTF.

The chain joins TRBV3-1 to TRBJ2-3, with 8 bases lining up with TRBD2. Per the germline V gene, CDR1 is LGHDT and CDR2 is YNNKEL (reference sequence). CDR3 length: 15 amino acids. V gave up 2 bases and J gave up 1 base; unmatched junction bases: 2. The CDR3 bases are TGTGCCAGCAGCCAACGGGGGGGTGGCACAGATACGCAGTATTTT. Protein sequence: CASSQRGGGTDTQYF.

V is TRBV6-4 and J is TRBJ2-1, with TRBD1 matching 7 bases. Germline V gives CDR1 MRHNA, CDR2 SNTAGT. The trim removed 0 bases at V and 6 bases at J, leaving 5 bases unmatched. The length of the CDR3 is 15 residues. CDR3 bases: TGTGCCAGCAGTGACTCGGGGACAGTTGGCAATGAGCAGTTCTTC. It is translated as CASSDSGTVGNEQFF.

For this clonotype: The junction does not match germline at one end; this may be a read error. This chain uses TRBV7-6 with TRBJ2-7; 13 nucleotides align to TRBD2. Germline CDR1 and CDR2: SGHVS and FNYEAQ. The CDR3 sequence is 15 residues long. The CDR3, as DNA: TGTGCTAGCAGCTTAGACGGACTAGCGGGAGACGAGCAGTACTTC. Encoded protein: CASSLDGLAGDEQYF.

This clonotype has a single count. This chain connects TRBV19 to TRBJ2-7; unclear D gene. Judging by the DNA end, TRBJ2-5 fits better; the J call may be wrong. The CDR3 runs to 13 residues. Germline V gene sequence: CDR1 LNHDA, CDR2 SQIVND (reference sequence). The CDR3 DNA sequence: TGTGCCAGTAGGATGGATGACGGACGGACCCAGTACTTC. It specifies CASRMDDGRTQYF.

This clonotype was counted between two and nine times. This rearrangement joins TRBV6-5 to TRBJ2-7, with TRBD2 matching 14 bases. Matching the DNA end better, TRBJ2-5 makes the J call doubtful. There are 15 residues in the CDR3. Per the germline V gene, CDR1 is MNHEY and CDR2 is SVGAGI. CDR3 amino acids: CASRRTSGRSETQYF. In DNA, the CDR3 is TGTGCCAGCAGACGGACTAGCGGGAGGTCTGAGACCCAGTACTTC.